These T cell receptor beta chains were read from a single sample in a study of shared clonotypes between healthy human individuals. Sequencing was performed with immunoSEQ multiplex PCR; in TCRdb, only in-frame clones are kept and a portion is missing. The sample has millions of clones; about 93% are singletons. Sequencing was carried out using naive CD8+ T cells from PBMCs. Every receptor here comes from a man younger than 30 in good health. Some clones in this sample may be carry-over from other donors' samples. The CDR3 runs from the conserved cysteine through the conserved F or W. A D gene is named only where the DNA matches it firmly. Only part of the rows carry a size: once, few, many, or a class if the clone is expanded.

TRBJ2-5	TRBV30	NA	NA	TGTGCCTGGAGTGTAGGCGGAGGGGGCTGGGGGGAGACCCAGTACTTC	CAWSVGGGGWGETQYF
TRBJ2-5	TRBV7-8	NA	NA	TGTGCCAGCAGCTTAGTTGCCAGAGAAGAGACCCAGTACTTC	CASSLVAREETQYF
TRBJ2-7	TRBV28	NA	NA	TGTGCCAGCAGTCCTCAGGGGCTTGAGCAGTACTTC	CASSPQGLEQYF
TRBJ2-7	TRBV5-5	NA	NA	TGTGCCAGCAGCCCCACCGGACTTTCACCGAACTACGAGCAGTACTTC	CASSPTGLSPNYEQYF
TRBJ2-7	TRBV7-9	NA	NA	TGTGCCAGCAGCTCTACCAGTATATTGACAGCACCTATGGGAGAGCAGTACTTC	CASSSTSILTAPMGEQYF
TRBJ2-1	TRBV5-4	TRBD2	NA	TGTGCCAGCAGTTCTGAAGCGGGAGGATTCTACAATGAGCAGTTCTTC	CASSSEAGGFYNEQFF
TRBJ1-4	TRBV11-2	NA	NA	TGTGCCAGCAGCCTGTGGGGGACTAATGAAAAACTGTTTTTT	CASSLWGTNEKLFF
TRBJ2-7	TRBV9	NA	NA	TGTGCCAGCAGCATCAAGACCGGGTTCGAGCAGTACTTC	CASSIKTGFEQYF
TRBJ1-1	TRBV28	NA	NA	TGTGCCAGCAGTCCCATAGGGAATCCCCCTATGAACACTGAAGCTTTCTTT	CASSPIGNPPMNTEAFF
TRBJ2-3	TRBV7-9	NA	NA	TGTGCCAGCGGAGGGGGGACAGATACGCAGTATTTT	CASGGGTDTQYF
TRBJ2-1	TRBV16	TRBD1	NA	TGTGCCAGCCGGACAGGGGGCTTAAATGAGCAGTTCTTC	CASRTGGLNEQFF
TRBJ1-1	TRBV27	TRBD1	NA	TGTGCCAGCAGTGCAACAGGGGCTGAAGCTTTCTTT	CASSATGAEAFF
TRBJ2-7	TRBV5-1	NA	once	TGCGCCAGCAGCTTGGCGCTATCAGGGAGCCACGAGCAGTACTTC	CASSLALSGSHEQYF
TRBJ2-7	TRBV28	NA	NA	TGTGCCAGCAACCCCCGGGATATCACTGGAGGTTCAACCTACGAGCAGTACTTC	CASNPRDITGGSTYEQYF
TRBJ2-7	TRBV9	TRBD1	NA	TGTGCCAGCAGCGACGGGACAGCCGTTACCTACGAGCAGTACTTC	CASSDGTAVTYEQYF
TRBJ2-2	TRBV6-5	NA	NA	TGTGCCAGCAGTTACTCGATCCAGAGCCACGCCGGGGAGCTGTTTTTT	CASSYSIQSHAGELFF
TRBJ2-3	TRBV28	NA	NA	TGTGCCAGCAGTTTATTTCGGGGTTTCGGTGCAGACGATACGCAGTATTTT	CASSLFRGFGADDTQYF
TRBJ2-1	TRBV7-9	TRBD2	NA	TGTGCCATTACTAGCGGACCCAATGAGCAGTTCTTC	CAITSGPNEQFF